These 12 T cell receptor beta chains originate from one sample sequenced in a study of T cells in Graves' hyperthyroidism and ophthalmopathy. What was amplified from RNA transcripts were TCR beta CDR3 regions. An initial round of RT-PCR targeting the TCR CDR3 relied on the HTBI primer set. Via MiXCR, TCRdb re-called the multiplex PCR reads, giving one row per CDR3 protein. The sample holds about 350,000 distinct CDR3 sequences, approximately 15% seen once. Sequenced: blood. Source of these receptors: a woman aged 30 to 39 with Graves' hyperthyroidism.

Points on this clonotype: A clone one base away is much larger, so this may be a read error. The chain carries TRBV28 and TRBJ1-6; D may be TRBD1 (6 bases). The germline CDR1 and CDR2 sequences are MDHEN and SYDVKM. The CDR3 loop spans 13 amino acids. V was pared by 6 bases and J by 9 bases, with 12 bases between. In nucleotides, the CDR3 is TGTGCCAGCAGACAGGGATGGAGTTCACCCCTCCACTTT. Translation gives CASRQGWSSPLHF. The whole variable domain, remainder taken from reference TRBV28 and TRBJ1-6, is DVKVTQSSRYLVKRTGEKVFLECVQDMDHENMFWYRQDPGLGLRLIYFSYDVKMKEKGDIPEGYSVSREKKERFSLILESASTNQTSMYLCASRQGWSSPLHFGNGTRLTVT.

This clonotype appeared many times. The chain links TRBV28 to TRBJ2-2; D possibly corresponds to TRBD1 (6 bases). This CDR3 spans 18 amino acids. Germline loops: CDR1 MDHEN, CDR2 SYDVKM. The ends were cut back, 2 bases at V and 3 bases at J, with 19 bases in the middle. The CDR3 DNA sequence: TGTGCCAGCAGTTTAACCAGGGGATTTGTAAGGGACACCGGGGAGCTGTTTTTT. Amino acid sequence: CASSLTRGFVRDTGELFF.

This clonotype has only a few counts. The chain links TRBV20-1 to TRBJ2-7, with D tentatively TRBD1 (6 bases). V lost 5 bases, J lost 4 bases, and 21 bases lay in between. The length of the CDR3 is 15 residues. CDR1 and CDR2 (germline): DFQATT, SNEGSKA (reference sequence). The CDR3 bases are TGCAGTGCTCCAAAGAGAACAGGGAACCCTTACGAGCAGTACTTC. Translating gives CSAPKRTGNPYEQYF.

The chain combines TRBV12-3 or TRBV12-4 with TRBJ1-1; tentative D call: TRBD1 (5 bases). The length of the CDR3 is 12 residues. Trimming removed 2 bases from V and 10 bases from J, with 11 bases in between. The CDR3 reads CASSLLLGGAFF. The DNA for the CDR3 is TGTGCCAGCAGTTTATTGTTGGGGGGAGCTTTCTTT.

As to this clonotype: Possible read error: a much larger clone is one base away. The chain carries TRBV12-3 or TRBV12-4 and TRBJ2-7; D not resolved. The CDR3 is 14 amino acids. The CDR3 here is CASSTRIATYERYF. The CDR3, as DNA: TGTGCCAGCAGTACGAGGATTGCGACCTACGAGCGGTACTTC.

The chain links TRBV5-1 to TRBJ2-1, with D unresolved. Per the germline V gene, CDR1 is SGHRS and CDR2 is YFSETQ. Trimming shortened V by 1 base and J by 0 bases, and 8 bases separated the two germline ends. The CDR3 runs 15 residues. CDR3: CASSLFDNSYNEQFF. Written as DNA, the CDR3 is TGCGCCAGCAGCTTGTTCGACAACTCCTACAATGAGCAGTTCTTC.

This clonotype was detected many times. The rearrangement uses TRBV28 and TRBJ1-6; weak D call: TRBD1 (6 bases). V dropped 4 bases and J dropped 0 bases, with 13 bases sitting between them. This CDR3 contains 17 residues. CDR1 MDHEN and CDR2 SYDVKM come from the germline V gene. The CDR3: CASSSRGGSSYNSPLHF. CDR3 nucleotides: TGTGCCAGCAGTTCCCGGGGGGGCAGCTCCTATAATTCACCCCTCCACTTT. Using reference TRBV28 and TRBJ1-6 for the parts outside the CDR3, the full variable domain is DVKVTQSSRYLVKRTGEKVFLECVQDMDHENMFWYRQDPGLGLRLIYFSYDVKMKEKGDIPEGYSVSREKKERFSLILESASTNQTSMYLCASSSRGGSSYNSPLHFGNGTRLTVT.

This clonotype was found many times. The chain has TRBV28 and TRBJ2-7; no reliable D call. The V gene lost 7 bases and the J gene lost 3 bases, with 13 bases spanning the gap. The CDR3 runs to 13 residues. From germline, CDR1 is MDHEN and CDR2 SYDVKM. The CDR3 sequence is CASIRGRDYEQYF. CDR3 DNA sequence: TGTGCCAGCATAAGAGGCCGCGACTACGAGCAGTACTTC. The full variable domain, in which reference TRBV28 and TRBJ2-7 provide the parts outside the CDR3, is DVKVTQSSRYLVKRTGEKVFLECVQDMDHENMFWYRQDPGLGLRLIYFSYDVKMKEKGDIPEGYSVSREKKERFSLILESASTNQTSMYLCASIRGRDYEQYFGPGTRLTVT.

The chain employs TRBV20-1 and TRBJ2-5, with D uncertain. Germline V gene data show CDR1 as DFQATT and CDR2 as SNEGSKA (reference sequence). Trimming pared 2 bases from V and 2 bases from J, leaving 9 bases between. This CDR3 comprises 13 residues. The CDR3 nucleotides read TGCAGTGCTAGACTAACGAAACAAGAGACCCAGTACTTC. Translation: CSARLTKQETQYF.

The genes are TRBV29-1 and TRBJ2-4; 9 bases map to TRBD2. V was pared by 4 bases and J by 9 bases, with 10 bases of the junction left unmatched. Germline CDR1 and CDR2: SQVTM and ANQGSEA. The CDR3 covers 14 residues. CDR3 amino acids: CSVASGTAEGIQYF. CDR3 nucleotide sequence: TGCAGCGTTGCTAGCGGGACGGCCGAGGGCATTCAGTACTTC.

This clonotype was recorded a few times. The chain joins TRBV24-1 to TRBJ2-3, with TRBD2 identical over 10 bases. This CDR3 is built from 17 residues. From germline, CDR1 is KGHDR and CDR2 SFDVKD. V gave up 3 bases and J gave up 0 bases; unmatched junction bases: 5. CDR3 in amino acids: CATSDILAGQSTDTQYF. CDR3 DNA: TGTGCCACCAGTGATATACTAGCGGGACAAAGCACAGATACGCAGTATTTT.

This clonotype was seen many times. The chain combines TRBV6-2 or TRBV6-3 with TRBJ2-7; a possible D gene is TRBD1 (6 bases). V lost 0 bases and J lost 2, with 8 bases in between. Germline V CDR1 and CDR2: MNHEY, SVGEGT. This CDR3 spans 14 amino acids. For the CDR3, the DNA is TGTGCCAGCAGTTACTCGACAGGCCCCTACGAGCAGTACTTC. Its translation: CASSYSTGPYEQYF.